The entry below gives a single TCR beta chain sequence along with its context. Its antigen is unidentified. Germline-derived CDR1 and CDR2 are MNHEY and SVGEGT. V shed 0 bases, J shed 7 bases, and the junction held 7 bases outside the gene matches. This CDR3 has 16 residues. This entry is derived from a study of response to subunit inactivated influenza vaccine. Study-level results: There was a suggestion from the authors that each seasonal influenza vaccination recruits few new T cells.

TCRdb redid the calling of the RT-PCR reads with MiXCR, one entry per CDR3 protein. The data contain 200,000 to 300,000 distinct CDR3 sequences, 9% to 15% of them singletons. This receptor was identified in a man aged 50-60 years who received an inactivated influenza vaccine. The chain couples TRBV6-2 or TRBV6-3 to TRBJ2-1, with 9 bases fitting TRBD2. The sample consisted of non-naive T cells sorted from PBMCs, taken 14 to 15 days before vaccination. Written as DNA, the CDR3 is TGTGCCAGCAGTTACTCGATGACTAGCGGAGTAAATGAGCAGTTCTTC. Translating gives CASSYSMTSGVNEQFF.